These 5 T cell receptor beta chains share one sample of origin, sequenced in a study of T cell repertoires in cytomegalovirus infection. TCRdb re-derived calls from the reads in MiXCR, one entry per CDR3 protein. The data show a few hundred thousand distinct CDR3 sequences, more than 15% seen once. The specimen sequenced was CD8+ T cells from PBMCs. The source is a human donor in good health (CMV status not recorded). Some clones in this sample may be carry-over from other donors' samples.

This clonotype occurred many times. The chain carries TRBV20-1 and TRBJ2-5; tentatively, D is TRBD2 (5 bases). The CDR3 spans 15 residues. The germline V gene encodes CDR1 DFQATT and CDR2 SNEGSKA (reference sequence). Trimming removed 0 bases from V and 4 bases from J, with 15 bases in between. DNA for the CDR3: TGCAGTGCTAGAGATACATCGACTACGGGAGAGACCCAGTACTTC. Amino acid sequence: CSARDTSTTGETQYF.

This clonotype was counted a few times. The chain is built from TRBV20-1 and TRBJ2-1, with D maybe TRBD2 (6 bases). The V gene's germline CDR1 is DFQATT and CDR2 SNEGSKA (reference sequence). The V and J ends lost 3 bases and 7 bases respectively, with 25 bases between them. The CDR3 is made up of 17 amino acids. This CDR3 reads CSARSQLESGPPNEQFF. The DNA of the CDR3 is TGCAGTGCTAGGAGCCAACTAGAAAGCGGGCCACCGAATGAGCAGTTCTTC.

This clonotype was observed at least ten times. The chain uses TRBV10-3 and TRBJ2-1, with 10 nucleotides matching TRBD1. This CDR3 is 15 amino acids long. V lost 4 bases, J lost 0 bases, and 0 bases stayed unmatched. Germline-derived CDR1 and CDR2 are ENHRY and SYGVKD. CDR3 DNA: TGTGCCATCAGTGGGACAGGGGGCTCCTACAATGAGCAGTTCTTC. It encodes CAISGTGGSYNEQFF.

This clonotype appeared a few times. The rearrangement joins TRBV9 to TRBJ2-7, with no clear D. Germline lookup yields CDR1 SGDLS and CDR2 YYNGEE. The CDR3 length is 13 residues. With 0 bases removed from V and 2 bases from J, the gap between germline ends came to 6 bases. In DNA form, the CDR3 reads TGTGCCAGCAGCGTAGCAGAGACCTACGAGCAGTACTTC. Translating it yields CASSVAETYEQYF.

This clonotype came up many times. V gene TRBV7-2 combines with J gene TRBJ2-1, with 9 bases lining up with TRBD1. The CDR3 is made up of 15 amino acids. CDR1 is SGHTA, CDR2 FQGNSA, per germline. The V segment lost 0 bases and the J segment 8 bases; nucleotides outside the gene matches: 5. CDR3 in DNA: TGTGCCAGCAGCTTAGCTAGCGGACAGGGGTATGAGCAGTTCTTC. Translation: CASSLASGQGYEQFF.